Following are 31 T cell receptor beta chains from one sample sequenced in a study of cytomegalovirus exposure and HLA in healthy donors. A multiplex PCR was run with 60 Vbeta primers and 13 Jbeta primers. TCRdb's table, derived via immunoSEQ multiplex PCR, lists solely in-frame clones and lacks some. The top ten hold about 13% of the sample, which has 150,000 or so clones, 70% to 80% seen once. Sequenced: PBMCs. These receptors originate from a man aged 25-40 years in good health and CMV-seropositive.

This clone occurred once. The J gene is TRBJ2-7, the V gene TRBV5-8, with D possibly being TRBD1 (6 bases). This CDR3 is 15 amino acids long. V was cut by 3 bases and J by 0 bases, with 13 bases left in between. CDR1 and CDR2 (germline): SGHTS, YDEGEE. This CDR3 is CASSSDPDSSYEQYF. For the CDR3, the DNA is TGTGCCAGCAGCTCGGACCCGGACAGCTCCTACGAGCAGTACTTC.

This chain links TRBV4-2 with TRBJ2-7; 11 bases align to TRBD2. The J segment lost 3 bases and the V segment lost 4 bases, leaving 5 bases of the junction unmatched. Germline values: CDR1 LGHNA, CDR2 YNFKEQ. The CDR3 is 15 amino acids. The CDR3 sequence is CASSPGTSGYYEQYF. The CDR3 DNA is TGTGCCAGCAGCCCCGGGACTAGCGGATACTACGAGCAGTACTTC.

The rearrangement joins TRBV27 to TRBJ2-5; 8 bases fit TRBD1. Germline lookup yields CDR1 MNHEY and CDR2 SMNVEV (reference sequence). With 6 bases clipped from V and 2 bases from J, the junction kept 8 bases outside the gene matches. This CDR3 comprises 15 residues. The CDR3 spells CASSPRGRGQETQYF. Written as DNA, the CDR3 is TGTGCCAGCAGCCCCAGGGGGCGCGGTCAAGAGACCCAGTACTTC.

The chain has TRBV6-1 and TRBJ2-7, with 11 bases identical to TRBD1. This CDR3 has 15 amino acids. The germline V gene has CDR1 MNHNS and CDR2 SASEGT. V lost 5 bases to trimming and J lost 0 bases; unmatched junction nucleotides: 3. The DNA of the CDR3 is TGTGCCAGCAGTTTCGGGACAGGGGGCTCCTACGAGCAGTACTTC. It translates to CASSFGTGGSYEQYF.

J is TRBJ2-1 and V is TRBV7-9, with TRBD2 matching 12 bases. Germline values: CDR1 SEHNR, CDR2 FQNEAQ (reference sequence). This CDR3 region has 16 residues. V was clipped by 2 bases and J by 9 bases; unmatched bases: 8. CDR3 residues: CASSLWLAGGPGEQFF. CDR3 DNA sequence: TGTGCCAGCAGCTTATGGCTAGCGGGAGGGCCCGGTGAGCAGTTCTTC.

This clone was found once. The chain couples TRBV6-1 to TRBJ1-4; possibly TRBD1 for D (6 bases). Trimming took 4 bases from V and 7 from J, leaving 13 bases between them. The germline gives CDR1 MNHNS, CDR2 SASEGT. The CDR3 has 14 amino acids. CDR3 amino acids: CASSGWGLSEKLFF. The CDR3 DNA reads TGTGCCAGCAGTGGATGGGGGCTGAGTGAAAAACTGTTTTTT.

This chain uses TRBV18 with TRBJ1-5; D might be TRBD1 (6 bases). Per germline, CDR1 KGHSH and CDR2 LQKENI. V lost 2 bases and J 6 bases, leaving 8 bases between the germline ends. This CDR3 region has 13 residues. The CDR3 sequence is CASSPGDTQPQHF. The DNA of the CDR3 is TGTGCCAGCTCACCAGGGGACACTCAGCCCCAGCATTTT.

This rearrangement joins TRBV4-2 to TRBJ2-5; 7 bases are a match to TRBD1. The CDR3 runs to 14 residues. Germline assignment: CDR1 LGHNA and CDR2 YNFKEQ. V was pared by 2 bases and J by 5 bases, with 5 bases of the junction left unmatched. As DNA, the CDR3 is TGTGCCAGCAGCCAACAGACAGGGTCGGAGACCCAGTACTTC. This gives the protein CASSQQTGSETQYF.

The gene calls are TRBV9 and TRBJ2-1; the D gene is possibly TRBD2 (7 bases). The germline V and J ends were trimmed by 3 bases and 8 bases, with 18 bases remaining between them. CDR3 size: 15 residues. Germline loops: CDR1 SGDLS, CDR2 YYNGEE. CDR3 nucleotides: TGTGCCAGCAGCGGGTTCCTAGCGGAGGGGGATGAGCAGTTCTTC. Amino acid sequence: CASSGFLAEGDEQFF.

About this clone itself: This sample includes further DNA sequences coding for the same CDR3. The rearrangement links TRBV19 to TRBJ1-1; TRBD1 agrees at 8 bases. This CDR3 comprises 16 residues. V lost 6 bases and J lost 4; bases outside the gene matches: 13. The germline CDR1 and CDR2 sequences are LNHDA and SQIVND (reference sequence). CDR3 sequence: CASSDELQGEGTEAFF. In DNA form, the CDR3 reads TGTGCCAGTAGCGACGAGCTACAGGGGGAGGGCACTGAAGCTTTCTTT.

The chain joins TRBV9 to TRBJ1-2; possible D gene TRBD1, 6 bases. The CDR3 has 18 amino acids. V gave up 3 bases and J gave up 0 bases, with 21 bases separating them. Germline V CDR1 and CDR2: SGDLS, YYNGEE. The CDR3 DNA follows: TGTGCCAGCAGCGCGTTGACAGTGGGGGCGCCTCCTAACTATGGCTACACCTTC. Encoded protein: CASSALTVGAPPNYGYTF.

J is TRBJ2-5 and V is TRBV29-1; no definite D call. The V gene's germline CDR1 is SQVTM and CDR2 ANQGSEA. Trimming removed 4 bases from V and 4 bases from J, with 4 bases in between. CDR3 length: 10 amino acids. CDR3 bases: TGCAGCGTTGCCAGAGAGACCCAGTACTTC. This codes for CSVARETQYF.

The chain links TRBV4-1 to TRBJ2-1; 7 bases align to TRBD2. This CDR3 contains 16 residues. The germline V gene encodes CDR1 MGHRA and CDR2 YSYEKL. Trimming took 0 bases from V and 5 from J; bases not matched to a gene: 7. The CDR3 DNA sequence: TGCGCCAGCAGCCAAGATTCCGGCGGGGGTAACAATGAGCAGTTCTTC. Residues: CASSQDSGGGNNEQFF.

This clone was counted a single time. This rearrangement joins TRBV5-1 to TRBJ2-1, with TRBD1 matching over 7 bases. This CDR3 comprises 13 residues. V lost 5 bases to trimming and J lost 1 base; unmatched junction nucleotides: 0. Germline V gene lookup returns CDR1 SGHRS and CDR2 YFSETQ. CDR3 loop: CASRQGSYNEQFF. CDR3 nucleotides: TGCGCCAGCAGACAGGGGTCCTACAATGAGCAGTTCTTC.

The chain has TRBV7-9 and TRBJ1-1, with 8 bases fitting TRBD1. The CDR3 has 15 residues. Germline V gene lookup returns CDR1 SEHNR and CDR2 FQNEAQ (reference sequence). With V trimmed by 4 bases and J by 1 base, 5 bases remained unmatched. The CDR3 loop is CASSSEDRENTEAFF. The DNA of the CDR3 is TGTGCCAGCAGCTCCGAGGACAGGGAGAACACTGAAGCTTTCTTT.

This chain connects TRBV7-3 to TRBJ1-4, with D possibly matching TRBD1 (5 bases). Germline lookup yields CDR1 SGHTA and CDR2 FQGTGA. The V end lost 5 bases, the J end lost 4 bases, and 14 bases lay between the germline ends. The CDR3 length is 15 residues. CDR3 amino acids: CASSPNGGVNEKLFF. In DNA, the CDR3 is TGTGCCAGCAGCCCAAACGGGGGGGTTAATGAAAAACTGTTTTTT.

The rearrangement joins TRBV6-6 to TRBJ2-2, with D perhaps matching TRBD2 (6 bases). The CDR3 is 16 amino acids. Looked up from germline, CDR1 is MNHNY and CDR2 is SVGAGI (reference sequence). V lost 6 bases to trimming and J lost 4 bases, with 18 bases between them. CDR3 nucleotides: TGTGCCAGCAGCACTGAGGGACTGATCGTCACCGGGGAGCTGTTTTTT. Protein sequence: CASSTEGLIVTGELFF.

The chain employs TRBV27 and TRBJ1-1, with 7 bases fitting TRBD1. The trim removed 5 bases at V and 0 bases at J, leaving 6 bases unmatched. The CDR3 covers 15 residues. Germline V gene lookup returns CDR1 MNHEY and CDR2 SMNVEV (reference sequence). This CDR3 reads CASSLQGQMNTEAFF. The DNA of the CDR3 is TGTGCCAGCAGTCTCCAGGGACAGATGAACACTGAAGCTTTCTTT.

This clone was recorded a few times. V is TRBV14 and J is TRBJ2-2, with 8 bases that match TRBD2. This CDR3 spans 13 amino acids. Germline V gene sequence: CDR1 SGHDN, CDR2 FVKESK. The V and J ends lost 1 base and 13 bases, in that order; junction bases with no gene match: 5. The CDR3 is CASSQVREGGLFF. The CDR3 nucleotides are TGTGCCAGCAGCCAAGTACGGGAGGGCGGGCTGTTTTTT.

The rearrangement links TRBV5-8 to TRBJ2-6; weak D call: TRBD2 (7 bases). The CDR3 loop spans 19 amino acids. In germline, CDR1 is SGHTS, CDR2 YDEGEE. V lost 5 bases and J lost 3, with 24 bases in between. The CDR3 DNA reads as TGTGCCAGCAGACTGGAATGGGGGGGCTTATCTCGTGGGGCCAACGTCCTGACTTTC. Translating gives CASRLEWGGLSRGANVLTF.

The chain joins TRBV2 to TRBJ1-2, with D possibly matching TRBD1 (5 bases). Germline-derived CDR1 and CDR2 are SNHLY and FYNNEI. CDR3 length: 14 residues. The ends were cut back, 3 bases at V and 4 bases at J, with 12 bases in the middle. The CDR3 spells CASSEGGRGYGYTF. The CDR3, as DNA: TGTGCCAGCAGTGAGGGCGGGAGGGGCTATGGCTACACCTTC.

This chain links TRBV5-1 with TRBJ2-1; 13 bases map to TRBD2. V shed 3 bases and J 10 bases; nucleotides not matched to a gene: 10. CDR1 SGHRS and CDR2 YFSETQ come from the germline V gene. CDR3 size: 16 residues. The CDR3 here is CASSSEGLAGQWEQFF. The CDR3 nucleotides read TGCGCCAGCAGCTCGGAGGGACTAGCGGGACAATGGGAGCAGTTCTTC.

The rearrangement uses TRBV30 and TRBJ2-5; D remains ambiguous. Germline CDR1 reads GTSNPN; CDR2 reads SVGIG (reference sequence). This CDR3 is 10 amino acids long. Trimming took 1 base from V and 13 from J, leaving 10 bases between them. CDR3 in DNA: TGTGCCTGGAGTGACCACATGTGGTACTTC. Protein: CAWSDHMWYF. The whole variable domain, filled in from reference TRBV30 and TRBJ2-5, reads SQTIHQWPATLVQPVGSPLSLECTVEGTSNPNLYWYRQAAGRGLQLLFYSVGIGQISSEVPQNLSASRPQDRQFILSSKKLLLSDSGFYLCAWSDHMWYFGPGTRLLVL.

The chain carries TRBV27 and TRBJ2-7; 7 bases align to TRBD2. The CDR3 extends over 14 amino acids. J lost 0 bases, V lost 5 bases, and 4 bases had no gene match. Germline CDR1 and CDR2: MNHEY and SMNVEV (reference sequence). The CDR3: CASSPRGTSYEQYF. In nucleotides, the CDR3 is TGTGCCAGCAGTCCGCGGGGGACCTCCTACGAGCAGTACTTC.

This chain connects TRBV7-9 to TRBJ2-1; 8 nucleotides match TRBD2. The CDR3 is 14 amino acids. Losses at the gene ends were 5 bases for V and 5 bases for J; bases not matched to a gene: 5. CDR1 SEHNR and CDR2 FQNEAQ come from the germline V gene (reference sequence). CDR3 DNA: TGTGCCAGCAGCGCGGGACTAGGGAACAATGAGCAGTTCTTC. Translation gives CASSAGLGNNEQFF. The full variable domain, with the rest looked up from reference TRBV7-9 and TRBJ2-1, is DTGVSQNPRHKITKRGQNVTFRCDPISEHNRLYWYRQTLGQGPEFLTYFQNEAQLEKSRLLSDRFSAERPKGSFSTLEIQRTEQGDSAMYLCASSAGLGNNEQFFGPGTRLTVL.

With regard to this clone: An end of the junction differs from the germline gene, which may be a read error. This CDR3 is CASTLRTSGSPPDF. The CDR3 DNA follows: TGTGCCAGCACCCTAAGGACTAGCGGGAGCCCCCCGGACTTC. The chain joins TRBV7-2 to TRBJ2-7, with 13 bases aligning to TRBD2. This CDR3 comprises 14 residues. CDR1 is SGHTA and CDR2 is FQGNSA in the germline V gene.

The gene calls are TRBV7-2 and TRBJ2-1; 9 nucleotides line up with TRBD1. V was clipped by 4 bases and J by 7 bases; unmatched bases: 2. There are 13 residues in the CDR3. Germline CDR1 SGHTA, CDR2 FQGNSA. The CDR3 region is CASSWDRVNEQFF. The CDR3 DNA sequence: TGTGCCAGCAGCTGGGACAGGGTAAATGAGCAGTTCTTC.

In its sample, this clone was seen a few times. The J gene is TRBJ2-7, the V gene TRBV28; 10 positions match TRBD2. The CDR3 length is 13 residues. V gave up 9 bases and J gave up 3 bases; unmatched junction bases: 5. The germline gives CDR1 MDHEN, CDR2 SYDVKM. The CDR3, as DNA: TGTGCCAGTAGGACTAGCGGAAACTACGAGCAGTACTTC. As protein: CASRTSGNYEQYF. The full variable domain, its missing parts supplied by reference TRBV28 and TRBJ2-7, is DVKVTQSSRYLVKRTGEKVFLECVQDMDHENMFWYRQDPGLGLRLIYFSYDVKMKEKGDIPEGYSVSREKKERFSLILESASTNQTSMYLCASRTSGNYEQYFGPGTRLTVT.

The V and J genes are TRBV21-1 and TRBJ2-7; TRBD1 was called by the table and not checked on the DNA. TRBV21-1 is listed as a pseudogene. CDR3 length equals 13 residues. The CDR3 here is CASTPDKTYEQYF. In nucleotides, the CDR3 is TGTGCCAGCACCCCCGACAAAACCTACGAGCAGTACTTC.

The chain joins TRBV28 to TRBJ2-3; 9 bases match TRBD2. Germline-derived CDR1 and CDR2 are MDHEN and SYDVKM. CDR3 length: 16 residues. Trimming took 7 bases from V and 7 from J; bases not matched to a gene: 15. The CDR3 spells CASTHNSGGFVNTQYF. The CDR3 DNA follows: TGTGCCAGCACCCACAATAGCGGGGGATTCGTGAATACGCAGTATTTT.

The rearrangement joins TRBV4-1 to TRBJ2-2; tentative D call: TRBD1 (6 bases). In germline, CDR1 is MGHRA, CDR2 YSYEKL. The CDR3 has 16 amino acids. Trimming cost V 1 base and J 0 bases, with 9 bases left between them. CDR3 in DNA: TGCGCCAGCAGCCAAGTCTGGACAGCGAACACCGGGGAGCTGTTTTTT. Translated: CASSQVWTANTGELFF.